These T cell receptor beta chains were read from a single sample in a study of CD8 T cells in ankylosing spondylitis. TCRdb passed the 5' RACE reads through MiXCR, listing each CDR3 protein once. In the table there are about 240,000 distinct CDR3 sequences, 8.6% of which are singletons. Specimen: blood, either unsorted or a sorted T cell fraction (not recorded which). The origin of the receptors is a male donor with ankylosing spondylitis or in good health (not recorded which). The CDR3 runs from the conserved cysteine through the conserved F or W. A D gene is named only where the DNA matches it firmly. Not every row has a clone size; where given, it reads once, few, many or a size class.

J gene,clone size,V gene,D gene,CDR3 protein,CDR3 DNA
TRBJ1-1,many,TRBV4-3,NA,CASTTSWGGGTEAFF,TGCGCCAGCACCACTTCCTGGGGCGGGGGCACTGAAGCTTTCTTT
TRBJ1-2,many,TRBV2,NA,CAREGGLNGYTF,TGTGCCAGGGAGGGGGGGCTCAATGGCTACACCTTC
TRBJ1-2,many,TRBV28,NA,CASSSPRTLNYGYTF,TGTGCCAGCAGTTCACCACGGACCCTTAACTATGGCTACACCTTC
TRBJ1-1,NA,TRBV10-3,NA,CAISEGRENTEAFF,TGTGCCATCAGTGAGGGAAGGGAGAACACTGAAGCTTTCTTT
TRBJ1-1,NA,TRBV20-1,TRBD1,CSAQDRVANTEAFF,TGCAGTGCTCAGGACAGGGTTGCGAACACTGAAGCTTTCTTT
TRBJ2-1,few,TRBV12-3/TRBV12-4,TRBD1,CASIVAGTGKVNEQFF,TGTGCCAGCATCGTGGCCGGGACAGGGAAGGTAAATGAGCAGTTCTTC
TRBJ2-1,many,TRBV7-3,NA,CASSLDPNIEQFF,TGTGCCAGCAGCTTGGACCCGAATATCGAGCAGTTCTTC
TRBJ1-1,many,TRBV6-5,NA,CASSYSLGVNMNTEAFF,TGTGCCAGCAGTTACTCGTTAGGTGTTAACATGAACACTGAAGCTTTCTTT
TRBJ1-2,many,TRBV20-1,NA,CSARVAGDVYGYTF,TGCAGTGCTAGAGTAGCAGGCGACGTCTATGGCTACACCTTC
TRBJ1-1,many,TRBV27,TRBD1,CASSFRQGAFLSEAFF,TGTGCCAGCAGTTTTAGACAGGGGGCGTTTTTGAGTGAAGCTTTCTTT
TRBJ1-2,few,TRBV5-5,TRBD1,CASSWPGTGYGYTF,TGTGCCAGCAGCTGGCCCGGGACAGGCTATGGCTACACCTTC
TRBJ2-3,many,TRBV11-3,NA,CASSLPGRTDTQYF,TGTGCCAGCAGCTTACCCGGACGCACAGATACGCAGTATTTT
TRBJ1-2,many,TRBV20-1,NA,CSARDTRGYTF,TGCAGTGCTAGAGATACCAGGGGCTACACCTTC
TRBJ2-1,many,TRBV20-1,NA,CSARGSDRGNEQFF,TGCAGTGCCAGGGGTTCGGACCGCGGGAATGAGCAGTTCTTC
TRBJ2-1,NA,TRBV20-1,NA,CSATSGSVNEQFF,TGCAGTGCTACTAGTGGTAGCGTCAATGAGCAGTTCTTC
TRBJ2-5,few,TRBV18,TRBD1,CASSQRTGEETQYF,TGTGCCAGCTCACAGAGGACAGGGGAAGAGACCCAGTACTTC
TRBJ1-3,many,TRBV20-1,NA,CSARQGSSGNTIYF,TGCAGTGCTAGGCAAGGGAGCTCTGGAAACACCATATATTTT
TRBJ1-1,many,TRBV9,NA,CASSPRGVAEAFF,TGTGCCAGCAGCCCCCGAGGGGTAGCTGAAGCTTTCTTT
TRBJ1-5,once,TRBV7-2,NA,CASSFKGNQPQHF,TGTGCCAGCAGCTTCAAAGGCAATCAGCCCCAGCATTTT
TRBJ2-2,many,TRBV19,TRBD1,CASSPGQGTGELFF,TGTGCCAGTAGTCCGGGACAGGGGACCGGGGAGCTGTTTTTT
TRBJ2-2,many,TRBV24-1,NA,CATSDLRASNTGELFF,TGTGCCACCAGTGACCTCAGGGCCTCGAACACCGGGGAGCTGTTTTTT
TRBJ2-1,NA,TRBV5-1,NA,CASRETEYNEQFF,TGCGCCAGCAGGGAGACAGAGTACAATGAGCAGTTCTTC
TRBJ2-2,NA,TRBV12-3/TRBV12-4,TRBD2,CAINLGVAGGKNTGELFF,TGTGCCATCAACCTCGGGGTAGCGGGAGGAAAGAACACCGGGGAGCTGTTTTTT
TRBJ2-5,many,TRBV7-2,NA,CASSLSAHQETQYF,TGTGCCAGCAGCTTATCGGCGCATCAAGAGACCCAGTACTTC
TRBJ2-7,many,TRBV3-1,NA,CASSQTAILRDEQYF,TGTGCCAGCAGCCAGACAGCCATTCTTCGCGACGAGCAGTACTTC
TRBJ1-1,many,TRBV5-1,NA,CASSPNPPQGVTEAFF,TGCGCCAGCAGTCCGAACCCCCCCCAGGGAGTCACTGAAGCTTTCTTT
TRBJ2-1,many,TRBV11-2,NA,CASSLAGFEQFF,TGTGCCAGCAGCTTAGCGGGCTTTGAGCAGTTCTTC
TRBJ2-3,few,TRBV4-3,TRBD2,CASSQDRAGGRSTQYF,TGCGCCAGCAGCCAAGATAGAGCGGGGGGGCGATCCACGCAGTATTTT
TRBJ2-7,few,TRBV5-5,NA,CASSSPQQYEQYF,TGTGCCAGCAGCTCCCCGCAGCAATACGAGCAGTACTTC
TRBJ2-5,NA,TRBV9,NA,CASSVDVGGGETQYF,TGTGCCAGCAGCGTAGATGTGGGAGGGGGAGAGACCCAGTACTTC
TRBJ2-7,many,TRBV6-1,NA,CASSEEVGIYEQYF,TGTGCCAGCAGTGAAGAGGTGGGAATCTACGAGCAGTACTTC
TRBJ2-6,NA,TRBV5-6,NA,CASSFGPGPPGANVLTF,TGTGCCAGCAGCTTTGGGCCGGGCCCCCCTGGGGCCAACGTCCTGACTTTC
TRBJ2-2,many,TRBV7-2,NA,CASSLNRLNTGELFF,TGTGCCAGCAGCTTAAATAGACTGAACACCGGGGAGCTGTTTTTT
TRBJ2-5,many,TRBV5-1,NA,CASSLSEETQYF,TGCGCCAGCAGCTTGTCCGAAGAGACCCAGTACTTC
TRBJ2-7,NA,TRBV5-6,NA,CASSLLSPGHEQYF,TGTGCCAGCAGCTTGCTCAGCCCGGGGCACGAGCAGTACTTC
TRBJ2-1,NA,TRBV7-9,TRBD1,CASSLVVGQGSEQFF,TGTGCCAGCAGCTTAGTGGTAGGACAGGGGAGTGAGCAGTTCTTC
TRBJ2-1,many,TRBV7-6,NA,CASSFGQGIVNEQFF,TGTGCCAGCAGCTTTGGCCAGGGTATAGTGAATGAGCAGTTCTTC
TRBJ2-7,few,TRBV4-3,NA,CASSQDLSRTPYEQYF,TGCGCCAGCAGCCAAGATCTTAGCAGGACCCCGTACGAGCAGTACTTC
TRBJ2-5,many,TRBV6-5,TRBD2,CASSYSGRETQYF,TGTGCCAGCAGTTATAGCGGGCGAGAGACCCAGTACTTC
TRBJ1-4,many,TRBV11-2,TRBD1,CASSFTSRTGGAGEKLFF,TGTGCCAGCAGCTTCACTTCGAGAACAGGGGGCGCGGGTGAAAAACTGTTTTTT
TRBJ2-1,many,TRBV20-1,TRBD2,CSARDSLAGGRWYNEQFF,TGCAGTGCTAGAGATAGTCTAGCGGGAGGTCGGTGGTACAATGAGCAGTTCTTC
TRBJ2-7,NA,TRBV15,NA,CATSLRYTVEQYF,TGTGCCACCAGCTTACGATACACGGTCGAGCAGTACTTC
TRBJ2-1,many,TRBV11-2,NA,CASEGGGPSSYNEQFF,TGTGCCAGCGAGGGAGGTGGACCAAGCTCCTACAATGAGCAGTTCTTC
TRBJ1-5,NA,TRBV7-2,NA,CASSSSNNQPQHF,TGTGCCAGCAGCTCATCGAATAATCAGCCCCAGCATTTT
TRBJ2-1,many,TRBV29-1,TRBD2,CSVTLLAGSYNEQFF,TGCAGCGTGACCCTCCTAGCGGGGTCCTACAATGAGCAGTTCTTC
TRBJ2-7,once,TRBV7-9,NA,CASSPPGTVSYEQYF,TGTGCCAGCAGCCCGCCCGGAACTGTCTCCTACGAGCAGTACTTC
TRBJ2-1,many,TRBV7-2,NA,CASSFSGSHNEQFF,TGTGCCAGCAGCTTTAGCGGTTCCCACAATGAGCAGTTCTTC
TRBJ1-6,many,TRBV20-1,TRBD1,CSARTGPSSSPLHF,TGCAGTGCTCGGACAGGACCTTCCAGCTCACCCCTCCACTTT
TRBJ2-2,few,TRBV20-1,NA,CSATPPRTGAVTGELFF,TGCAGTGCCACCCCACCTCGGACGGGGGCGGTAACCGGGGAGCTGTTTTTT
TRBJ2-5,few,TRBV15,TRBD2,CATSRQAGAGETQYF,TGTGCCACCAGCAGGCAAGCGGGAGCGGGTGAGACCCAGTACTTC
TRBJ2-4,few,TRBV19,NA,CASSKDSKNIQYF,TGTGCCAGTAGTAAGGACAGTAAAAACATTCAGTACTTC
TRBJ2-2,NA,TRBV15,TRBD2,CATSRDWSGANTGELFF,TGTGCCACCAGCAGAGATTGGAGCGGGGCGAACACCGGGGAGCTGTTTTTT